This passage covers 21 T cell receptor beta chains from one sample sequenced in a study of beta chain features in type 1 diabetes. TCRB transcripts that were expressed got sequenced, as all of the isolated RNA had been reverse transcribed. Produced via immunoSEQ multiplex PCR; TCRdb's table is partial and in-frame only. The profile shows a few hundred thousand clones, roughly 16% of them singletons. The sample was naive CD4+ T cells from blood. The receptors stem from a woman between 18 and 29 years old in good health.

The chain uses TRBV6-5 and TRBJ1-2, with a tentative D call TRBD1 (6 bases). In germline, CDR1 is MNHEY, CDR2 SVGAGI. The V and J ends lost 5 bases and 4 bases respectively, with 14 bases between them. The CDR3 runs 14 residues. In DNA form, the CDR3 reads TGTGCCAGCAGTCGCACGACAGGAACCTATGGCTACACCTTC. Encoded protein: CASSRTTGTYGYTF.

V usage is TRBV21-1 and J usage is TRBJ2-1; the listed D gene, TRBD2, was not tested against the DNA. TRBV21-1 is labeled a pseudogene. This CDR3 comprises 17 residues. CDR3 DNA: TGTGCCAGCAGCAAAGGTGGGACTAGCGGGAGAATCGCTGAGCAGTTCTTC. Translating gives CASSKGGTSGRIAEQFF.

This clone was seen a few times. V is TRBV5-1 and J is TRBJ2-3, with 10 bases fitting TRBD2. This CDR3 is 15 amino acids long. V trimming: 4 bases; J trimming: 1 base; junction bases outside the gene matches: 3. Looked up from germline, CDR1 is SGHRS and CDR2 is YFSETQ. The CDR3 DNA reads as TGCGCCAGCAGCGGGGGGACTAGCGGCACAGATACGCAGTATTTT. It codes for CASSGGTSGTDTQYF.

This rearrangement joins TRBV5-1 to TRBJ2-1, with 7 bases aligning to TRBD1. Germline CDR1 is SGHRS and CDR2 is YFSETQ. The V and J ends lost 8 bases and 2 bases, in that order; junction bases with no gene match: 7. This CDR3 contains 14 residues. The CDR3 bases are TGCGCCAGTACCGGGACAGCTCCCTACAATGAGCAGTTCTTC. Translated, it gives CASTGTAPYNEQFF.

This clone was seen only a few times. This chain uses TRBV18 with TRBJ1-1, with D perhaps TRBD1 (5 bases). The CDR3 is made up of 19 amino acids. Trimming left V 7 bases short and J 0 bases short, with 27 bases between. Germline assignment: CDR1 KGHSH and CDR2 LQKENI. Written as DNA, the CDR3 is TGTGCCAGCTGTCCCAATGGGGCAAATTGGGGAAAGATGAACACTGAAGCTTTCTTT. Translating gives CASCPNGANWGKMNTEAFF.

The chain recombines TRBV18 with TRBJ2-3, with no clear D. This CDR3 comprises 14 residues. Germline loops: CDR1 KGHSH, CDR2 LQKENI. Trimming left V 3 bases short and J 4 bases short, with 11 bases between. CDR3 protein: CASSPQNGPDTQYF. DNA for the CDR3: TGTGCCAGCTCACCGCAGAATGGCCCAGATACGCAGTATTTT.

The CDR3 region has the DNA TGTGCCAGCAGTTACTCGAGAGTGAACTATGGCTACACCTTC. Its protein product is CASSYSRVNYGYTF. The V gene is TRBV6-5, the J gene TRBJ1-2; D remains ambiguous. Per germline, CDR1 MNHEY and CDR2 SVGAGI. The CDR3 has 14 amino acids. The V gene lost 0 bases and the J gene lost 2 bases, with 7 bases spanning the gap.

This clone showed up just a few times. V and J are TRBV30 and TRBJ2-5; TRBD1 matches at 9 bases. Germline-derived CDR1 and CDR2 are GTSNPN and SVGIG (reference sequence). The J segment lost 4 bases and the V segment lost 6 bases, leaving 9 bases of the junction unmatched. The CDR3 totals 14 residues. This CDR3 is CACNRDRVGETQYF. Written as DNA, the CDR3 is TGTGCCTGCAACCGGGACAGGGTGGGAGAGACCCAGTACTTC.

The chain uses TRBV29-1 and TRBJ1-1; D not resolved. Trimming removed 7 bases at V and 1 base at J, with 13 bases between. This CDR3 contains 13 residues. Germline V gene data show CDR1 as SQVTM and CDR2 as ANQGSEA. The CDR3 DNA is TGCAGCGGGGCAGCCCCTGGGAACACTGAAGCTTTCTTT. Translated, it gives CSGAAPGNTEAFF.

The table lists this clone with a few counts. The genes are TRBV2 and TRBJ1-5, with a possible D match to TRBD1 (6 bases). Germline values: CDR1 SNHLY, CDR2 FYNNEI. This CDR3 is 15 amino acids long. V was shortened by 6 bases and J by 2 bases, with 14 bases between the two germline ends. The CDR3 bases are TGTGCCAGCAGCGTGGGGGCCGGTGGCAATCAGCCCCAGCATTTT. Encoded protein: CASSVGAGGNQPQHF. The entire variable domain, with the rest obtained from reference TRBV2 and TRBJ1-5, is as follows: EPEVTQTPSHQVTQMGQEVILRCVPISNHLYFYWYRQILGQKVEFLVSFYNNEISEKSEIFDDQFSVERPDGSNFTLKIRSTKLEDSAMYFCASSVGAGGNQPQHFGDGTRLSIL.

CDR3: CASSIGLAGPTGELFF. Here the CDR3 DNA reads TGTGCCAGTAGTATTGGGCTAGCGGGACCCACCGGGGAGCTGTTTTTT. J is TRBJ2-2 and V is TRBV19; 9 bases line up with TRBD2. The CDR3 is made up of 16 amino acids. V shed 3 bases and J 4 bases; nucleotides not matched to a gene: 6. Germline V gene sequence: CDR1 LNHDA, CDR2 SQIVND (reference sequence).

The V and J genes are TRBV28 and TRBJ1-2; D perhaps matches TRBD1 (6 bases). This CDR3 has 12 residues. The germline CDR1 and CDR2 sequences are MDHEN and SYDVKM. V was pared by 1 base and J by 13 bases, with 13 bases between. As DNA, the CDR3 is TGTGCCAGCAGTTTATTCTCCGGGACATCCACCTTC. Its translation is CASSLFSGTSTF.

This clone occurred a few times. The chain is built from TRBV5-1 and TRBJ2-1, with D unclear. V was shortened by 7 bases and J by 5 bases, with 16 bases between the two germline ends. Germline CDR1 reads SGHRS; CDR2 reads YFSETQ. This CDR3 has 14 amino acids. The CDR3 sequence is CASSPVSKDNEQFF. The CDR3 region has the DNA TGCGCCAGCTCCCCGGTTAGTAAAGACAATGAGCAGTTCTTC.

This clone was counted a few times. The chain is built from TRBV18 and TRBJ2-1, with 9 bases that match TRBD2. This CDR3 is 16 amino acids long. CDR1 and CDR2 (germline): KGHSH, LQKENI. The J segment lost 2 bases and the V segment lost 4 bases, leaving 6 bases of the junction unmatched. The CDR3 DNA follows: TGTGCCAGCTCACAGATAGCGGGAGCCACCTACAATGAGCAGTTCTTC. It codes for CASSQIAGATYNEQFF.

This clone was seen more than once but under ten times. The chain carries TRBV30 and TRBJ2-1; the D gene is possibly TRBD2 (6 bases). The V gene lost 3 bases and the J gene lost 3 bases, with 9 bases spanning the gap. Per the germline V gene, CDR1 is GTSNPN and CDR2 is SVGIG (reference sequence). This CDR3 contains 13 residues. CDR3 DNA: TGTGCCTGGAGGTACGGGAGCTACAATGAGCAGTTCTTC. Its protein is CAWRYGSYNEQFF.

V is TRBV5-6 and J is TRBJ2-3; TRBD1 matches 8 bases. Germline loops: CDR1 SGHDT, CDR2 YYEEEE. Trimming took 4 bases from V and 2 from J; bases not matched to a gene: 3. The CDR3 is 14 amino acids. The CDR3 nucleotides read TGTGCCAGCAGCACGGACAGGGACACAGATACGCAGTATTTT. Translated, it gives CASSTDRDTDTQYF. The full variable domain, with the rest looked up from reference TRBV5-6 and TRBJ2-3, is DAGVTQSPTHLIKTRGQQVTLRCSPKSGHDTVSWYQQALGQGPQFIFQYYEEEERQRGNFPDRFSGHQFPNYSSELNVNALLLGDSALYLCASSTDRDTDTQYFGPGTRLTVL.

In its sample, this clone was seen a few times. The V gene is TRBV5-6, the J gene TRBJ2-1; tentative D call: TRBD2 (5 bases). Germline CDR1 is SGHDT and CDR2 is YYEEEE. This CDR3 has 14 amino acids. Trimming took off 5 bases at V and 4 bases at J, with 13 bases between the two ends. In DNA, the CDR3 is TGTGCCAGCAGGCCGCCAGGCGGGTACAATGAGCAGTTCTTC. This translates into CASRPPGGYNEQFF.

This clone was picked up a small number of times. DNA of the CDR3: TGTGCCAGCAGCGAGCTGGACAGGGGAGGTGAAAAACTGTTTTTT. Translating it yields CASSELDRGGEKLFF. This rearrangement joins TRBV9 to TRBJ1-4; TRBD1 aligns across 9 bases. Germline CDR1 SGDLS, CDR2 YYNGEE. The CDR3 has 15 amino acids. With 3 bases clipped from V and 7 bases from J, the junction kept 7 bases outside the gene matches.

The chain combines TRBV5-1 with TRBJ1-2, with TRBD1 identical over 11 bases. CDR3 length: 16 residues. Germline CDR1 is SGHRS and CDR2 is YFSETQ. The junction had 9 bases not matched to a gene; V was cut back by 3 bases and J by 5 bases. CDR3 sequence reads: CASSSGQGAIWYGYTF. The CDR3 DNA reads as TGCGCCAGCAGCTCAGGACAGGGGGCGATTTGGTATGGCTACACCTTC.

The DNA of the CDR3 is TGTGCCAGCAGCCGACTATTCTACGAGCAGTACTTC. Residues: CASSRLFYEQYF. The chain has TRBV7-2 and TRBJ2-7; maybe TRBD2 (5 bases). There are 12 residues in the CDR3. CDR1 is SGHTA and CDR2 is FQGNSA in the germline V gene. The V end lost 5 bases, the J end lost 3 bases, and 8 bases lay between the germline ends.

This sequence joins TRBV6-5 and TRBJ2-7; D remains unclear. Germline CDR1 is MNHEY and CDR2 is SVGAGI. Trimming shortened V by 2 bases and J by 0 bases, and 11 bases separated the two germline ends. The CDR3 length is 15 residues. CDR3 region: CASSYEGSSSYEQYF. The DNA for the CDR3 is TGTGCCAGCAGTTACGAAGGCTCTAGCTCCTACGAGCAGTACTTC.